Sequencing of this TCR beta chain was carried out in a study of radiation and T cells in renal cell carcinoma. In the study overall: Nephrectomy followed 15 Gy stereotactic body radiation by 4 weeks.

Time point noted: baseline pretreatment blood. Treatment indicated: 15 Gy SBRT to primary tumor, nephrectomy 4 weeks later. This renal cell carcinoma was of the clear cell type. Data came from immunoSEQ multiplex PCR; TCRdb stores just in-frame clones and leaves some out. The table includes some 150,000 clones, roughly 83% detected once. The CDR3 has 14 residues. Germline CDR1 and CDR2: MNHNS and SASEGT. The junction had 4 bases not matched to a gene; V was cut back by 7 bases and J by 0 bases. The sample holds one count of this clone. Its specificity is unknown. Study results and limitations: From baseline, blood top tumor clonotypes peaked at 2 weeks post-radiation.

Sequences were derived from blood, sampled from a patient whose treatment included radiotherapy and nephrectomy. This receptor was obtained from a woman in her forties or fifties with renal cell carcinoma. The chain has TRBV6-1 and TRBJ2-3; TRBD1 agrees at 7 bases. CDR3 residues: CASIRDRSTDTQYF. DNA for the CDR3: TGTGCCAGCATCCGGGACAGAAGCACAGATACGCAGTATTTT.